A single sample is the source of the 18 T cell receptor beta chains below, sequenced in a study of T cell responses to AZD1222 COVID-19 vaccine. Produced via immunoSEQ multiplex PCR; TCRdb's table is partial and in-frame only. The table includes about 120,000 clones, 90% detected once. The source material was peripheral blood, sampled on day 0 of MenACWY control vaccination. The origin of the receptors is an adult in good health.

This chain links TRBV4-1 with TRBJ2-1; D unresolved. Germline V gene data show CDR1 as MGHRA and CDR2 as YSYEKL. V was trimmed by 6 bases and J by 5 bases, leaving 14 bases between them. This CDR3 comprises 14 residues. The CDR3 sequence is CASSPILRNNEQFF. CDR3 coding DNA: TGCGCCAGCAGTCCGATCCTCCGAAACAATGAGCAGTTCTTC.

This chain links TRBV4-3 with TRBJ2-3; the D call may be TRBD1 or TRBD2 (5 bases each). The V end was cut by 0 bases, the J end by 4 bases, with 8 bases between. The CDR3 spans 14 residues. CDR1 is LGHNA and CDR2 is YSLEER in the germline V gene. The chain's CDR3 is CASSQDWGSDTQYF. CDR3 DNA sequence: TGCGCCAGCAGCCAAGATTGGGGGTCAGATACGCAGTATTTT.

V usage is TRBV6-1 and J usage is TRBJ2-1, with TRBD2 matching over 8 bases. J lost 4 bases, V lost 2 bases, and 4 bases had no gene match. Per germline, CDR1 MNHNS and CDR2 SASEGT. The CDR3 is made up of 15 amino acids. The CDR3 spells CASSESGTSYNEQFF. CDR3 bases: TGTGCCAGCAGTGAATCCGGGACTAGTTACAATGAGCAGTTCTTC.

The chain employs TRBV6-5 and TRBJ1-1; 7 bases map to TRBD1. There are 13 residues in the CDR3. Unmatched junction bases numbered 8, after V lost 6 bases and J lost 7 bases. The germline CDR1 and CDR2 sequences are MNHEY and SVGAGI. CDR3 sequence: CASRPTGQFEAFF. As DNA, the CDR3 is TGTGCCAGCAGGCCAACGGGACAGTTTGAAGCTTTCTTT.

V usage is TRBV2 and J usage is TRBJ2-5; 8 nucleotides agree with TRBD1. This CDR3 comprises 15 residues. Germline assignment: CDR1 SNHLY and CDR2 FYNNEI. Trimming at V came to 1 base and at J to 5 bases, leaving 6 bases not matched to a gene. The CDR3 here is CASSEGGQGIETQYF. The CDR3 DNA reads TGTGCCAGCAGTGAAGGCGGACAGGGAATTGAGACCCAGTACTTC.

This chain connects TRBV5-1 to TRBJ1-4; D is unresolved. V lost 0 bases and J 0 bases, leaving 9 bases between the germline ends. Germline V lookup: CDR1 SGHRS, CDR2 YFSETQ. CDR3 length: 16 residues. CDR3 bases: TGCGCCAGCAGCTTGGTCCCAACACCAACTAATGAAAAACTGTTTTTT. Translation gives CASSLVPTPTNEKLFF.

This chain connects TRBV14 to TRBJ2-3, with a tentative D call TRBD2 (6 bases). Trimming shortened V by 0 bases and J by 5 bases, and 9 bases separated the two germline ends. Germline CDR1 is SGHDN and CDR2 is FVKESK. CDR3 length: 14 residues. The CDR3 region is CASSQDFGGDTQYF. The CDR3 coding sequence is TGTGCCAGCAGCCAAGATTTCGGGGGAGATACGCAGTATTTT.

The rearrangement joins TRBV2 to TRBJ2-7; D not resolved. Germline V gives CDR1 SNHLY, CDR2 FYNNEI. The CDR3 extends over 11 amino acids. CDR3 loop: CASSAGYKQYV. The CDR3 DNA reads TGTGCCAGCAGTGCAGGCTACAAGCAGTACGTC.

The chain couples TRBV5-4 to TRBJ2-7, with D unclear. Per the germline V gene, CDR1 is SGHNT and CDR2 is YYREEE (reference sequence). Trimming stripped 4 bases from V and 0 bases from J, with 14 bases between. The CDR3 length is 15 residues. The DNA for the CDR3 is TGTGCCAGCAGCAATGACCGTGGAAGCTCCTACGAGCAGTACTTC. It is translated as CASSNDRGSSYEQYF.

The rearrangement links TRBV6-2 or TRBV6-3 to TRBJ2-1; D unresolved. Trimming stripped 0 bases from V and 13 bases from J, with 13 bases between. The CDR3 has 13 residues. From germline, CDR1 is MNHEY and CDR2 SVGEGT. CDR3 amino acids: CASSYSILTDQFF. CDR3 coding DNA: TGTGCCAGCAGTTACTCGATATTAACAGATCAGTTCTTC.

V gene TRBV9 combines with J gene TRBJ2-2; 7 nucleotides match TRBD2. The CDR3 extends over 15 amino acids. Germline V gene lookup returns CDR1 SGDLS and CDR2 YYNGEE. V was pared by 6 bases and J by 3 bases, with 8 bases of the junction left unmatched. The CDR3 here is CASTYLAAHTGELFF. The CDR3 region has the DNA TGTGCCAGCACTTATCTAGCGGCCCACACCGGGGAGCTGTTTTTT.

The V and J genes are TRBV6-5 and TRBJ2-1; TRBD1 matches 8 bases. Losses at the gene ends were 5 bases for V and 2 bases for J; bases not matched to a gene: 5. The CDR3 has 15 residues. The V gene's germline CDR1 is MNHEY and CDR2 SVGAGI. CDR3 residues: CASSTDRGTYNEQFF. The CDR3 DNA is TGTGCCAGCAGTACAGACAGGGGCACCTACAATGAGCAGTTCTTC.

The rearrangement links TRBV2 to TRBJ1-4; 8 bases agree with TRBD1. J gave up 3 bases and V 6 bases, and 6 bases lay outside the gene matches. The CDR3 is 15 amino acids. Germline V CDR1 and CDR2: SNHLY, FYNNEI. Here the CDR3 reads CASRNYRGANEKLFF. Here the CDR3 DNA reads TGTGCCAGCAGAAACTACAGGGGGGCTAATGAAAAACTGTTTTTT.

The V gene is TRBV5-1, the J gene TRBJ2-7, with 11 bases aligning to TRBD2. The V segment lost 6 bases and the J segment 3 bases; nucleotides outside the gene matches: 5. The CDR3 totals 14 residues. Per the germline V gene, CDR1 is SGHRS and CDR2 is YFSETQ. The CDR3 protein is CASKTSGGVYEQYF. The DNA for the CDR3 is TGCGCCAGCAAAACTAGCGGGGGAGTCTACGAGCAGTACTTC.

In its sample, this clone was seen a few times. The gene calls are TRBV30 and TRBJ1-1; the D gene is possibly TRBD1 (5 bases). V was shortened by 5 bases and J by 4 bases, with 14 bases between the two germline ends. Germline V lookup: CDR1 GTSNPN, CDR2 SVGIG (reference sequence). The length of the CDR3 is 13 residues. The CDR3 DNA reads TGTGCCTGGGCCCCCGGGGGGGTCACTGAAGCTTTCTTT. The encoded protein is CAWAPGGVTEAFF.

This rearrangement joins TRBV24-1 to TRBJ2-1, with 9 positions matching TRBD1. After removal of 7 bases from V and 5 bases from J, the junction contained 8 bases not matched to a gene. Germline V gene data show CDR1 as KGHDR and CDR2 as SFDVKD. This CDR3 contains 15 residues. Here the CDR3 DNA reads TGTGCCACCAGAGGAGACCGGGACAGGGACAATGAGCAGTTCTTC. Its translation is CATRGDRDRDNEQFF.

The chain couples TRBV4-2 to TRBJ2-2, with 7 positions matching TRBD2. Per the germline V gene, CDR1 is LGHNA and CDR2 is YNFKEQ. The V segment lost 4 bases and the J segment 2 bases; nucleotides outside the gene matches: 4. The CDR3 has 15 residues. In nucleotides, the CDR3 is TGTGCCAGCAGCCCGGGGGGACTAAACACCGGGGAGCTGTTTTTT. Protein: CASSPGGLNTGELFF.

The V call is TRBV10-2, the J call TRBJ2-1; 7 bases line up with TRBD2. The junction had 8 bases not matched to a gene; V was cut back by 5 bases and J by 4 bases. CDR1 and CDR2 from the germline V gene are WSHSY and SAAADI. The CDR3 is 15 residues long. The CDR3 spells CASSPTSAEYNEQFF. CDR3 DNA: TGCGCCAGCAGTCCCACTAGCGCCGAATACAATGAGCAGTTCTTC.